This T cell receptor (beta chain) was identified in a study of T cell responses to AZD1222 COVID-19 vaccine. Concerning this clone: The target antigen is unknown.

The study, taken as a whole, reports: Of the AZD1222 recipients, only five to seven were seropositive at baseline. Donor demographics were predominantly white British with a female majority; clonal diversity may be underestimated. The span of vaccine-associated CD4 TCRs extended across spike, with dominance at 160-218 and 743-854.

The CDR3 sequence is 13 residues long. V shed 5 bases and J shed 4 bases, with 11 bases lying between them. From germline, CDR1 is MNHEY and CDR2 SMNVEV (reference sequence). Generated by immunoSEQ multiplex PCR, the TCRdb table keeps only in-frame clones and is missing some. The sample shows tens of thousands of clones, about 92% of them seen only once. The TCR originated in an adult who received the AZD1222 COVID-19 vaccine. Sequencing was performed on peripheral blood, taken 28 days after the second AZD1222 dose. The V gene is TRBV27, the J gene TRBJ1-2; D gene ambiguous. CDR3 bases: TGTGCCAGCAGTCAGAGGGAGGGCTATGGCTACACCTTC. Its protein is CASSQREGYGYTF.